These T cell receptor beta chains were read from a single sample in a study of T cells in Graves' hyperthyroidism and ophthalmopathy. Via MiXCR, TCRdb re-called the multiplex PCR reads, giving one row per CDR3 protein. The repertoire holds 350,000 to 400,000 distinct CDR3 sequences, with approximately 20% as singletons. The sequenced sample was blood. These receptors all come from a woman aged 18-29 years with Graves' hyperthyroidism. CDR3s include the opening cysteine and the closing phenylalanine or tryptophan. D genes are given only for firm matches. The listing skips clone size in some rows; elsewhere it reads once, few, many or a size class.

size: many; V: TRBV2; J: TRBJ2-5; D: NA; CDR3: CASSPTPPDAQETQYF; DNA: TGTGCCAGCAGTCCAACCCCACCGGACGCCCAAGAGACCCAGTACTTC
size: once; V: TRBV10-3; J: TRBJ2-7; D: NA; CDR3: CAISSYSTLSYEQYF; DNA: TGTGCCATCAGTTCATACAGCACCTTGTCCTACGAGCAGTACTTC
size: NA; V: TRBV6-1; J: TRBJ2-3; D: NA; CDR3: CASREAGEAHTDTQYF; DNA: TGTGCCAGCAGAGAAGCCGGGGAGGCTCACACAGATACGCAGTATTTT
size: NA; V: TRBV12-3/TRBV12-4; J: TRBJ1-2; D: NA; CDR3: CASSQGQGAGYGYTF; DNA: TGTGCCAGCAGTCAAGGGCAGGGTGCTGGCTATGGCTACACCTTC
size: few; V: TRBV18; J: TRBJ2-5; D: TRBD1; CDR3: CASSPGQKRQETQYF; DNA: TGTGCCAGCTCACCGGGACAGAAGAGACAAGAGACCCAGTACTTC
size: NA; V: TRBV12-3/TRBV12-4; J: TRBJ2-7; D: TRBD2; CDR3: CASRPSGGPSLEQYF; DNA: TGTGCCAGCAGGCCTAGCGGGGGCCCTTCTCTCGAGCAGTACTTC
size: many; V: TRBV6-5; J: TRBJ1-5; D: NA; CDR3: CASNSGRYSNQPQHF; DNA: TGTGCCAGCAATTCTGGGCGTTATAGCAATCAGCCCCAGCATTTT
size: many; V: TRBV5-1; J: TRBJ2-6; D: NA; CDR3: CASSFAQGTGANVLTF; DNA: TGCGCCAGCAGCTTTGCTCAGGGGACTGGGGCCAACGTCCTGACTTTC
size: many; V: TRBV10-2; J: TRBJ2-5; D: TRBD2; CDR3: CASSERGGMVETQYF; DNA: TGCGCCAGCAGTGAGCGGGGGGGGATGGTGGAGACCCAGTACTTC
size: many; V: TRBV11-2; J: TRBJ1-1; D: TRBD1; CDR3: CASSDRDAEAFF; DNA: TGTGCCAGCAGCGACAGGGACGCTGAAGCTTTCTTT
size: NA; V: TRBV6-2/TRBV6-3; J: TRBJ1-1; D: NA; CDR3: CASVRIRDTEAFF; DNA: TGTGCCAGCGTACGGATTCGCGACACTGAAGCTTTCTTT
size: many; V: TRBV24-1; J: TRBJ2-5; D: NA; CDR3: CATSAGTLDETQYF; DNA: TGTGCCACCAGTGCGGGGACATTGGACGAGACCCAGTACTTC
size: NA; V: TRBV6-5; J: TRBJ2-7; D: NA; CDR3: CASSFRQNIAYEQYF; DNA: TGTGCCAGCAGTTTCCGACAGAACATAGCCTACGAGCAGTACTTC
size: NA; V: TRBV12-3/TRBV12-4; J: TRBJ1-5; D: NA; CDR3: CASSRGTAYQPQHF; DNA: TGTGCCAGCAGCCGTGGGACCGCTTATCAGCCCCAGCATTTT
size: few; V: TRBV5-1; J: TRBJ1-2; D: TRBD1; CDR3: CASSFGQDLDGYTF; DNA: TGCGCCAGCAGCTTCGGACAGGATCTGGATGGCTACACCTTC
size: many; V: TRBV6-5; J: TRBJ1-1; D: NA; CDR3: CASSLRENTEAFF; DNA: TGTGCCAGCAGTTTAAGGGAGAACACTGAAGCTTTCTTT
size: many; V: TRBV12-3/TRBV12-4; J: TRBJ1-1; D: NA; CDR3: CASSLRDKRNTEAFF; DNA: TGTGCCAGCAGTTTACGCGACAAGAGGAACACTGAAGCTTTCTTT
size: NA; V: TRBV6-5; J: TRBJ1-1; D: NA; CDR3: CASSYQGTEASF; DNA: TGTGCCAGCAGTTACCAGGGGACTGAAGCTTCCTTT
size: few; V: TRBV5-1; J: TRBJ1-2; D: NA; CDR3: CASSLRLQGSPTGYTF; DNA: TGCGCCAGCAGCTTGAGGCTACAGGGATCCCCAACCGGCTACACCTTC
size: few; V: TRBV28; J: TRBJ2-2; D: NA; CDR3: CASSSRRGTGELFF; DNA: TGTGCCAGCAGTTCCCGCAGGGGCACCGGGGAGCTGTTTTTT
size: many; V: TRBV6-5; J: TRBJ1-2; D: NA; CDR3: CASSYGTATGYTF; DNA: TGTGCCAGCAGTTACGGCACCGCGACAGGCTACACCTTC
size: NA; V: TRBV20-1; J: TRBJ1-5; D: NA; CDR3: CSARDLGGRQPQHF; DNA: TGCAGTGCTAGAGATTTAGGGGGAAGACAGCCCCAGCATTTT
size: many; V: TRBV12-3/TRBV12-4; J: TRBJ2-7; D: TRBD1; CDR3: CASSQWTGVYYEQYF; DNA: TGTGCCAGCAGCCAATGGACAGGGGTCTACTACGAGCAGTACTTC
size: many; V: TRBV12-3/TRBV12-4; J: TRBJ2-5; D: TRBD1; CDR3: CASSSTGQETQYF; DNA: TGTGCCAGCAGTTCGACAGGGCAAGAGACCCAGTACTTC
size: many; V: TRBV25-1; J: TRBJ2-5; D: TRBD1; CDR3: CASSFEDRKFQETQYF; DNA: TGTGCCAGCAGTTTCGAGGACAGGAAGTTCCAAGAGACCCAGTACTTC
size: many; V: TRBV19; J: TRBJ1-2; D: NA; CDR3: CASSIPTGRTGYTF; DNA: TGTGCCAGTAGTATCCCAACCGGGCGGACTGGCTACACCTTC
size: many; V: TRBV4-1; J: TRBJ2-6; D: TRBD2; CDR3: CASSQVLAGGRSSGANVLTF; DNA: TGCGCCAGCAGCCAAGTTTTAGCGGGGGGTCGAAGCTCTGGGGCCAACGTCCTGACTTTC
size: NA; V: TRBV27; J: TRBJ1-6; D: TRBD1; CDR3: CASSSLGTVNSPLHF; DNA: TGTGCCAGCAGCTCCTTGGGGACAGTCAATTCACCCCTCCACTTT
size: many; V: TRBV7-9; J: TRBJ1-1; D: NA; CDR3: CASTGYTEAFF; DNA: TGTGCCAGCACCGGGTACACTGAAGCTTTCTTT
size: many; V: TRBV2; J: TRBJ1-5; D: NA; CDR3: CASGIDQPQHF; DNA: TGTGCCAGTGGAATTGATCAGCCCCAGCATTTT
size: many; V: TRBV6-1; J: TRBJ2-4; D: TRBD1; CDR3: CASSVDRERLAKNIQYF; DNA: TGTGCCAGCAGTGTTGACAGGGAGAGATTAGCCAAAAACATTCAGTACTTC
size: many; V: TRBV29-1; J: TRBJ1-2; D: NA; CDR3: CSVEFGVLSYGYTF; DNA: TGCAGTGTTGAGTTCGGGGTCCTATCCTATGGCTACACCTTC
size: many; V: TRBV10-3; J: TRBJ2-5; D: NA; CDR3: CAISPTSTQAGTQYF; DNA: TGTGCCATCAGCCCCACCTCGACCCAAGCAGGAACCCAGTACTTC
size: NA; V: TRBV28; J: TRBJ2-5; D: NA; CDR3: CAILGGETQYF; DNA: TGTGCCATCTTAGGAGGGGAGACCCAGTACTTC
size: many; V: TRBV6-5; J: TRBJ2-7; D: TRBD1; CDR3: CASSYRTGGYEQYF; DNA: TGTGCCAGCAGTTACCGGACAGGGGGCTACGAGCAGTACTTC
size: NA; V: TRBV11-2; J: TRBJ1-6; D: NA; CDR3: CASSLTTSYNSPLHF; DNA: TGTGCCAGCAGCCTAACCACCTCCTATAATTCACCCCTCCACTTT
size: many; V: TRBV6-1; J: TRBJ1-5; D: NA; CDR3: CASGVGQPQHF; DNA: TGTGCCAGCGGTGTGGGACAGCCCCAGCATTTT
size: once; V: TRBV6-5; J: TRBJ1-1; D: NA; CDR3: CASSFVSLNTEAFF; DNA: TGTGCCAGCAGTTTCGTTTCCTTGAACACTGAAGCTTTCTTT
size: NA; V: TRBV6-1; J: TRBJ2-7; D: NA; CDR3: CASSEFWDIPYEQYF; DNA: TGTGCCAGCAGTGAATTCTGGGACATACCCTACGAGCAGTACTTC
size: NA; V: TRBV9; J: TRBJ1-5; D: NA; CDR3: CASSLRGGLDQPQHF; DNA: TGTGCCAGCAGCTTACGGGGGGGTCTGGATCAGCCCCAGCATTTT
size: many; V: TRBV10-3; J: TRBJ1-5; D: NA; CDR3: CAISENSQPQHF; DNA: TGTGCCATCAGTGAGAATAGTCAGCCCCAGCATTTT
size: many; V: TRBV20-1; J: TRBJ2-7; D: NA; CDR3: CSARDRQAKQYF; DNA: TGCAGTGCTAGGGACCGACAGGCGAAGCAGTACTTC
size: many; V: TRBV4-1; J: TRBJ2-7; D: NA; CDR3: CASSQPSLSYEQYF; DNA: TGCGCCAGCAGCCAACCCAGCCTATCCTACGAGCAGTACTTC
size: NA; V: TRBV4-2; J: TRBJ1-5; D: TRBD1; CDR3: CASSDREGSNQPQHF; DNA: TGTGCCAGCAGTGACAGGGAGGGAAGCAATCAGCCCCAGCATTTT
size: many; V: TRBV7-9; J: TRBJ1-1; D: NA; CDR3: CASSLMRLQSTEAFF; DNA: TGTGCCAGCAGCTTAATGCGGCTCCAGAGCACTGAAGCTTTCTTT
size: NA; V: TRBV6-5; J: TRBJ1-6; D: NA; CDR3: CASNPRPNGNSPLHF; DNA: TGTGCCAGCAACCCACGGCCAAACGGGAATTCACCCCTCCACTTT
size: many; V: TRBV29-1; J: TRBJ2-2; D: NA; CDR3: CSVEDQRARTGELFF; DNA: TGCAGCGTTGAAGATCAAAGGGCCCGCACCGGGGAGCTGTTTTTT
size: many; V: TRBV6-2/TRBV6-3; J: TRBJ1-2; D: NA; CDR3: CASSHGSGYGYTF; DNA: TGTGCCAGCAGCCATGGATCGGGCTATGGCTACACCTTC
size: many; V: TRBV5-1; J: TRBJ2-7; D: NA; CDR3: CASSFHYEQYF; DNA: TGCGCCAGCAGCTTCCACTACGAGCAGTACTTC
size: NA; V: TRBV6-1; J: TRBJ2-5; D: NA; CDR3: CASSDVFQETQYF; DNA: TGTGCCAGCAGTGACGTCTTCCAAGAGACCCAGTACTTC
size: many; V: TRBV11-2; J: TRBJ2-2; D: TRBD2; CDR3: CASSLDWDSGGADGELFF; DNA: TGTGCCAGCAGCTTAGATTGGGACAGCGGGGGGGCCGACGGGGAGCTGTTTTTT
size: NA; V: TRBV6-1; J: TRBJ1-1; D: NA; CDR3: CASSLSGQHTEAFF; DNA: TGTGCCAGCAGCCTGTCAGGGCAGCACACTGAAGCTTTCTTT
size: many; V: TRBV6-5; J: TRBJ2-2; D: NA; CDR3: CASTFGLGGTGELFF; DNA: TGTGCCAGCACGTTTGGTCTGGGTGGCACCGGGGAGCTGTTTTTT
size: few; V: TRBV7-2; J: TRBJ1-1; D: NA; CDR3: CASSLEYDTEAFF; DNA: TGTGCCAGCAGCTTAGAATACGACACTGAAGCTTTCTTT
size: many; V: TRBV6-1; J: TRBJ1-5; D: NA; CDR3: CASGEYQPQHF; DNA: TGTGCCAGCGGGGAGTATCAGCCCCAGCATTTT
size: NA; V: TRBV5-4; J: TRBJ1-2; D: NA; CDR3: CASTGDSEWGGYTF; DNA: TGTGCCAGCACAGGGGACTCGGAGTGGGGTGGCTACACCTTC
size: few; V: TRBV7-2; J: TRBJ2-7; D: NA; CDR3: CASSPQGTAVEQYF; DNA: TGTGCCAGCAGCCCTCAAGGGACGGCTGTAGAGCAGTACTTC
size: few; V: TRBV20-1; J: TRBJ2-5; D: TRBD1; CDR3: CSAQAAGQGIETQYF; DNA: TGCAGTGCTCAAGCGGCGGGACAGGGAATCGAGACCCAGTACTTC
size: many; V: TRBV12-3/TRBV12-4; J: TRBJ2-5; D: TRBD2; CDR3: CASSHPTSGGETQYF; DNA: TGTGCCAGCAGCCATCCGACTAGCGGCGGGGAGACCCAGTACTTC
size: many; V: TRBV12-3/TRBV12-4; J: TRBJ1-2; D: TRBD1; CDR3: CASNRQGFSYGYTF; DNA: TGTGCCAGCAACCGACAGGGATTCTCGTATGGCTACACCTTC